This passage covers 21 T cell receptor beta chains from one sample sequenced in a study of CD8+CD57+ T cells in acquired aplastic anemia. CDR3 and TCR beta VDJ profiling relied on genomic DNA as the template. In TCRdb, the reads were re-called with MiXCR into one record per CDR3 protein. The sample has roughly 180,000 distinct CDR3 sequences, 40% to 55% seen once. Material: sorted CD4+, CD8+, or CD8+CD57+ T cells (not recorded which) from PBMCs. The receptor source for this set is a human donor in good health.

The chain has TRBV7-2 and TRBJ1-5; D might be TRBD1 (5 bases). The ends were cut back, 5 bases at V and 7 bases at J, with 15 bases in the middle. The CDR3 runs to 14 residues. Germline V gives CDR1 SGHTA, CDR2 FQGNSA. As DNA, the CDR3 is TGTGCCAGCAGCCCAGTAGACAGTCTCCAGCCCCAGCATTTT. Its translation is CASSPVDSLQPQHF. Full variable domain (rest looked up from reference TRBV7-2 and TRBJ1-5): GAGVSQSPSNKVTEKGKDVELRCDPISGHTALYWYRQSLGQGLEFLIYFQGNSAPDKSGLPSDRFSAERTGGSVSTLTIQRTQQEDSAVYLCASSPVDSLQPQHFGDGTRLSIL.

V gene TRBV3-1 combines with J gene TRBJ1-4; D gene uncertain. CDR3 length equals 18 residues. In germline, CDR1 is LGHDT, CDR2 YNNKEL (reference sequence). The germline V and J ends were trimmed by 4 bases and 0 bases, with 18 bases remaining between them. The CDR3 sequence: CASSRGLTLKATNEKLFF. The CDR3 DNA sequence: TGTGCCAGCAGCCGGGGTCTTACCTTGAAGGCAACTAATGAAAAACTGTTTTTT. Full variable domain (rest looked up from reference TRBV3-1 and TRBJ1-4): DTAVSQTPKYLVTQMGNDKSIKCEQNLGHDTMYWYKQDSKKFLKIMFSYNNKELIINETVPNRFSPKSPDKAHLNLHINSLELGDSAVYFCASSRGLTLKATNEKLFFGSGTQLSVL.

This clonotype was observed at least ten times. The chain carries TRBV11-3 and TRBJ2-7; 11 nucleotides align to TRBD2. V dropped 5 bases and J dropped 8; count of bases not matched to a gene: 5. There are 13 residues in the CDR3. Germline CDR1 is SGHNT and CDR2 is YENEEA. The CDR3 region is CASSTSGSRQQYF. The CDR3 nucleotides read TGTGCCAGCAGCACTAGCGGGAGTCGGCAGCAGTACTTC.

The chain couples TRBV6-5 to TRBJ2-5; D is possibly TRBD1 (6 bases). Germline CDR1 and CDR2: MNHEY and SVGAGI. The CDR3 is 19 residues long. The V and J ends lost 4 bases and 2 bases respectively, with 26 bases between them. CDR3: CASSLLRPPIRQDQETQYF. CDR3 DNA: TGTGCCAGCAGTTTACTCCGCCCCCCTATAAGACAGGATCAAGAGACCCAGTACTTC.

About this clonotype: Relative to the germline gene, one junction end is altered; a read error may explain this. The rearrangement links TRBV25-1 to TRBJ1-2; the D gene is possibly TRBD1 (6 bases). The germline V gene has CDR1 MGHDK and CDR2 SYGVNS. The CDR3 loop spans 12 amino acids. CDR3 nucleotide sequence: TGTGCCAGCAGTGACCCCGGACAGACTCCTGCCTTC. Its translation: CASSDPGQTPAF.

The chain employs TRBV29-1 and TRBJ2-1, with TRBD2 matching over 14 bases. This CDR3 is built from 13 residues. From germline, CDR1 is SQVTM and CDR2 ANQGSEA. J was trimmed by 8 bases and V by 7 bases; bases with no gene match: 4. Written as DNA, the CDR3 is TGCAGCGCTGGACTAGCGGGAGGATATGAGCAGTTCTTC. Translating it yields CSAGLAGGYEQFF.

The chain links TRBV20-1 to TRBJ2-7, with D possibly being TRBD1 (5 bases). Germline V gene lookup returns CDR1 DFQATT and CDR2 SNEGSKA (reference sequence). The V gene lost 7 bases and the J gene lost 5 bases, with 15 bases spanning the gap. CDR3 length: 12 amino acids. CDR3 sequence: CSVGQGGDEQYF. The CDR3 bases are TGCAGTGTTGGGCAGGGCGGCGACGAGCAGTACTTC.

As regards this clonotype: One junction end does not reproduce the germline sequence, and a read error may be involved. The chain is built from TRBV5-1 and TRBJ2-5, with D perhaps assigned TRBD1 or TRBD2 (5 bases each). There are 14 residues in the CDR3. Germline V lookup: CDR1 SGHRS, CDR2 YFSETQ. CDR3 sequence (DNA): TGCGCCAGCAGCCCCCGGGGCTACAAAGAGACCCGGTACTTC. Its protein is CASSPRGYKETRYF.

This clonotype was counted many times. This chain links TRBV20-1 with TRBJ2-1, with unresolved D. V lost 1 base, J lost 11 bases, and 9 bases lay in between. Germline values: CDR1 DFQATT, CDR2 SNEGSKA (reference sequence). This CDR3 comprises 11 residues. CDR3 DNA sequence: TGCAGTGCTAGAGCCGAGTTAAAGCAGTTCTTC. Its translation: CSARAELKQFF.

V usage is TRBV7-6 and J usage is TRBJ2-3; D perhaps matches TRBD2 (5 bases). Between the trimmed V and J ends, which lost 1 base and 4 bases, there was a span of 15 bases. This CDR3 has 16 residues. Germline V gene data show CDR1 as SGHVS and CDR2 as FNYEAQ. The CDR3 reads CASSLEASLAADTQYF. The CDR3 nucleotides read TGTGCCAGCAGCTTAGAGGCTAGTCTAGCCGCAGATACGCAGTATTTT.

The gene calls are TRBV19 and TRBJ1-1, with TRBD1 as a possible D gene (6 bases). V lost 8 bases and J lost 4, with 20 bases in between. This CDR3 has 15 amino acids. CDR1 and CDR2 (germline): LNHDA, SQIVND (reference sequence). The CDR3 region has the DNA TGTGCCAGTGATACGCGCATCCTAGGGGGCACTGAAGCTTTCTTT. The encoded protein is CASDTRILGGTEAFF.

This clonotype was detected ten times or more. The chain couples TRBV10-3 to TRBJ1-2, with 7 bases that match TRBD1. The ends lost 10 bases at V and 8 bases at J; junction bases unmatched: 19. The germline gives CDR1 ENHRY, CDR2 SYGVKD. The CDR3 is 15 amino acids. The CDR3 DNA reads TGTGCCACCTATCAATGGGAGGACAGGACCAGGGGCTACACCTTC. Protein product: CATYQWEDRTRGYTF.

Remarks on this clonotype: No conserved phenylalanine or tryptophan is present at the end of the CDR3, so a read error is the likely explanation. V gene TRBV5-5 combines with J gene TRBJ1-3; D gene ambiguous. The germline CDR1 and CDR2 sequences are SGHKS and YYEKEE (reference sequence). Trimming cost V 1 base and J 0 bases, with 11 bases left between them. The CDR3 runs 16 residues. CDR3 amino acids: CASSLTEGRSGNTIYY. The CDR3 nucleotides are TGTGCCAGCAGCTTGACGGAAGGGCGCTCTGGAAACACCATATATTAT.

This clonotype was picked up many times. This chain joins TRBV20-1 and TRBJ2-7; 8 bases align to TRBD1. This CDR3 has 13 amino acids. CDR1 and CDR2 (germline): DFQATT, SNEGSKA (reference sequence). V shed 6 bases, J shed 1 base, and the junction held 5 bases outside the gene matches. The CDR3 DNA sequence: TGCAGTGCCCGGACAGGGTCATCCTACGAGCAGTACTTC. This codes for CSARTGSSYEQYF.

Turning to this clonotype: Possible read error: a much larger clone is one base away. The chain carries TRBV10-3 and TRBJ1-2, with 7 bases fitting TRBD1. The CDR3 has 14 amino acids. Germline V gives CDR1 ENHRY, CDR2 SYGVKD. CDR3: CASSIRQGGHGYTF. CDR3 nucleotide sequence: TGTGCCAGCAGTATTCGACAGGGTGGCCATGGCTACACCTTC.

This clonotype has a count of ten or more. The chain combines TRBV5-1 with TRBJ1-2; D is possibly TRBD1 (5 bases). This CDR3 comprises 17 residues. Deletions cut 0 bases from V and 0 bases from J, with 15 bases between. The germline V gene encodes CDR1 SGHRS and CDR2 YFSETQ. In nucleotides, the CDR3 is TGCGCCAGCAGCTTGGTCGGGACGACGACAGCTAACTATGGCTACACCTTC. Its translation is CASSLVGTTTANYGYTF. The whole variable domain, filled in from reference TRBV5-1 and TRBJ1-2, reads KAGVTQTPRYLIKTRGQQVTLSCSPISGHRSVSWYQQTPGQGLQFLFEYFSETQRNKGNFPGRFSGRQFSNSRSEMNVSTLELGDSALYLCASSLVGTTTANYGYTFGSGTRLTVV.

Points on this clonotype: A much larger clone differs from this one at a single base, so this may be a read error. The chain couples TRBV5-8 to TRBJ1-1; D gene uncertain. Germline V gives CDR1 SGHTS, CDR2 YDEGEE. This CDR3 spans 14 amino acids. For the CDR3, the DNA is TGTGCCAGCAGCTTCGAGCCGGCGAACACTGAAGCTCTCTTT. This codes for CASSFEPANTEALF.

This clonotype was seen ten or more times. V and J are TRBV6-5 and TRBJ2-7, with D perhaps TRBD1 or TRBD2 (5 bases each). Germline V gene lookup returns CDR1 MNHEY and CDR2 SVGAGI. The CDR3 is 14 residues long. The V end was cut by 0 bases, the J end by 3 bases, with 9 bases between. The CDR3, as DNA: TGTGCCAGCAGTTACTCGGGGACGGGCTACGAGCAGTACTTC. Its translation is CASSYSGTGYEQYF.

A note on this clonotype: A much larger clone is a single base away; this may be a read error. V gene TRBV5-4 combines with J gene TRBJ2-1, with 8 bases that match TRBD1. Germline V CDR1 and CDR2: SGHNT, YYREEE (reference sequence). The CDR3 covers 16 residues. V shed 2 bases and J 6 bases; nucleotides not matched to a gene: 10. CDR3 residues: CASSFTGTGRSNEQFF. The CDR3 nucleotides are TGTGCCAGCAGCTTCACCGGGACAGGAAGAAGCAATGAGCAGTTCTTC.

A word on this clonotype: Since a much larger clone is just one base distant, this may be a read error. The V gene is TRBV30, the J gene TRBJ2-5; possibly TRBD1 for D (5 bases). The germline V gene has CDR1 GTSNPN and CDR2 SVGIG (reference sequence). V lost 3 bases, J lost 5 bases, and 13 bases lay in between. The CDR3 extends over 13 amino acids. In nucleotides, the CDR3 is TGTGCCTGGAGGACAGAGTGGTTGGAGACCCAGTACTTC. Translation gives CAWRTEWLETQYF.

This clonotype occurred many times. The chain recombines TRBV5-1 with TRBJ2-5; D uncertain. The CDR3 is 14 residues long. Germline V lookup: CDR1 SGHRS, CDR2 YFSETQ. V was trimmed by 0 bases and J by 2 bases, leaving 8 bases between them. The CDR3 loop is CASSLVARQETQYF. CDR3 nucleotides: TGCGCCAGCAGCTTGGTGGCTCGACAAGAGACCCAGTACTTC.